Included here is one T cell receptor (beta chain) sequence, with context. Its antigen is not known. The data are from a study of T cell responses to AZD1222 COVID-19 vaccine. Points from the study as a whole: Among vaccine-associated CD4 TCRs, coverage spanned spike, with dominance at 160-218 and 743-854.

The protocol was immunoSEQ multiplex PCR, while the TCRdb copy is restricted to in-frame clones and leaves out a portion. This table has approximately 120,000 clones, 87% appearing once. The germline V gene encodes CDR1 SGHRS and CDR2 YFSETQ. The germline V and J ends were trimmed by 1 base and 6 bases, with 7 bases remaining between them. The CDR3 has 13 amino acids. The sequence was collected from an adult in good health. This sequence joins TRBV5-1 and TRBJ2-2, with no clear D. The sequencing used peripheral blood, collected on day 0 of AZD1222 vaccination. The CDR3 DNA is TGCGCCAGCAGCTTGTCAGAATCCGGGGAGCTGTTTTTT. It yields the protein CASSLSESGELFF.